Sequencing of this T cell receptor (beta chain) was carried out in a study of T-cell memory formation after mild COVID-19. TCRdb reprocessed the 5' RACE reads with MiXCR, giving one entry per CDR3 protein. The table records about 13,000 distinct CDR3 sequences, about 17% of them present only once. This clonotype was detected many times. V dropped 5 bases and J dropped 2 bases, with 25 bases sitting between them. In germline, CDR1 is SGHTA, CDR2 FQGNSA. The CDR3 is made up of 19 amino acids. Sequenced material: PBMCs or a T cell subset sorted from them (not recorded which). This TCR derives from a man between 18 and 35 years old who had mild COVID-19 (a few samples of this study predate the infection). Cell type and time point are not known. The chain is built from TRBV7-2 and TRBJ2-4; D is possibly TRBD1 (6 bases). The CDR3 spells CASSPSPDRWGLTKNIQYF. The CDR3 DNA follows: TGTGCCAGCAGCCCCAGCCCAGACAGGTGGGGGCTAACCAAAAACATTCAGTACTTC.